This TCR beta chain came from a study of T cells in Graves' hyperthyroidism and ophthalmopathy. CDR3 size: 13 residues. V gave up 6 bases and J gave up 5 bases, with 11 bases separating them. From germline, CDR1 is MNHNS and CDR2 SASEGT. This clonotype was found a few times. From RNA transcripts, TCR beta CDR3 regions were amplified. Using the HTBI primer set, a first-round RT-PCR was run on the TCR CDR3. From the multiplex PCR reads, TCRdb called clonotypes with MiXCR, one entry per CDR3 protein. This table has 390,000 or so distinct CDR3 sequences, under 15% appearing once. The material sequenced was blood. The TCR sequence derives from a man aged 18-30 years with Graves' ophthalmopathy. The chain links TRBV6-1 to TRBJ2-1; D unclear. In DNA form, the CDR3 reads TGTGCCAGCAGCTGGTTAACCAACAATGAGCAGTTCTTC. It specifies CASSWLTNNEQFF.